This T cell receptor beta chain was sequenced for a study of blood T cell repertoires in COVID-19. Overall study context: PBMCs, B-cell-depleted T cells, or T cells provided the cDNA or gDNA that made up the material.

Germline CDR1 DFQATT, CDR2 SNEGSKA (reference sequence). Trimming took 6 bases from V and 6 from J, leaving 10 bases between them. CDR3 length: 11 residues. The assay was immunoSEQ multiplex PCR, and TCRdb's table has in-frame clones only and misses some. The sample has about 100,000 clones; roughly 90% are singletons. The clonotype comes from an elderly man with acute or convalescent COVID-19. This rearrangement joins TRBV20-1 to TRBJ2-3; TRBD1 is a possible D gene (6 bases). The sequencing sample was made of peripheral blood. The CDR3 DNA reads TGCAGTGCCTACAGGGCGGATACGCAGTATTTT. Translating it yields CSAYRADTQYF.